The 10 T cell receptor beta chains presented below share a single source sample, sequenced in a study of cytomegalovirus exposure and HLA in healthy donors. The PCR made use of 60 Vbeta and 13 Jbeta primers. The table came from immunoSEQ multiplex PCR; TCRdb's copy has only in-frame clones and leaves some out. The table shows 130,000 to 150,000 clones, with 55% to 80% occurring only once. What was sequenced was PBMCs. The source of these receptors is a human donor in good health.

The chain couples TRBV27 to TRBJ2-5; the match to TRBD2 covers 10 bases. The better agreement between TRBJ2-7 and the DNA end casts doubt on the J call. The CDR3 extends over 15 amino acids. Germline lookup yields CDR1 MNHEY and CDR2 SMNVEV (reference sequence). CDR3 in amino acids: CASSLWPSGGDEQYF. As DNA, the CDR3 is TGTGCCAGCAGTTTATGGCCTAGCGGGGGCGACGAGCAGTACTTC.

Only a few counts were recorded for this clone. This sequence joins TRBV19 and TRBJ1-1; 9 positions match TRBD1. Germline V CDR1 and CDR2: LNHDA, SQIVND (reference sequence). V was clipped by 5 bases and J by 4 bases; unmatched bases: 5. This CDR3 is 14 amino acids long. CDR3 region: CASSPGQGSTEAFF. The CDR3 region has the DNA TGTGCCAGTAGTCCCGGACAGGGGAGCACTGAAGCTTTCTTT.

This rearrangement joins TRBV15 to TRBJ2-1, with 8 bases identical to TRBD1. CDR1 LNHNV and CDR2 YYDKDF come from the germline V gene (reference sequence). The CDR3 spans 14 residues. Trimming removed 8 bases from V and 2 bases from J; junction bases left unmatched: 5. CDR3 in amino acids: CATAADRAYNEQFF. CDR3 sequence (DNA): TGTGCCACCGCCGCGGACAGGGCCTACAATGAGCAGTTCTTC.

The table lists this clone with a few counts. The chain recombines TRBV4-1 with TRBJ2-7, with 7 bases aligning to TRBD1. Looked up from germline, CDR1 is MGHRA and CDR2 is YSYEKL. Unmatched junction bases numbered 11, after V lost 4 bases and J lost 5 bases. CDR3 length: 15 amino acids. DNA for the CDR3: TGCGCCAGCAGCCTACCTCAGGGGGAAGGGAACGAGCAGTACTTC. This translates into CASSLPQGEGNEQYF.

The chain couples TRBV18 to TRBJ2-4; D is uncertain. The CDR3 totals 13 residues. Deletions cut 5 bases from V and 9 bases from J, with 14 bases between. Germline assignment: CDR1 KGHSH and CDR2 LQKENI. The CDR3 here is CASSSTPGAIQYF. CDR3 coding DNA: TGTGCCAGCTCATCTACACCCGGAGCCATTCAGTACTTC.

V and J are TRBV5-1 and TRBJ2-7; 7 positions agree with TRBD1. The CDR3 consists of 14 residues. Per the germline V gene, CDR1 is SGHRS and CDR2 is YFSETQ. Trimming at V came to 5 bases and at J to 0 bases, leaving 5 bases not matched to a gene. CDR3 region: CASRPGGSSYEQYF. CDR3 nucleotide sequence: TGCGCCAGCAGGCCAGGGGGAAGCTCCTACGAGCAGTACTTC. Complete variable domain (other parts from reference TRBV5-1 and TRBJ2-7): KAGVTQTPRYLIKTRGQQVTLSCSPISGHRSVSWYQQTPGQGLQFLFEYFSETQRNKGNFPGRFSGRQFSNSRSEMNVSTLELGDSALYLCASRPGGSSYEQYFGPGTRLTVT.

The genes are TRBV29-1 and TRBJ1-6, with 8 bases fitting TRBD1. V trimming: 6 bases; J trimming: 6 bases; junction bases outside the gene matches: 4. Germline CDR1 SQVTM, CDR2 ANQGSEA. The CDR3 extends over 13 amino acids. Written as DNA, the CDR3 is TGCAGCGTAAGACAGGGGTCTAATTCACCCCTCCACTTT. Residues: CSVRQGSNSPLHF.

The gene calls are TRBV7-6 and TRBJ2-1; TRBD2 matches at 16 bases. Unmatched junction bases numbered 6, after V lost 5 bases and J lost 8 bases. CDR3 length equals 16 residues. Germline CDR1 and CDR2: SGHVS and FNYEAQ. The CDR3 reads CASSTTGLAGGHEQFF. The DNA for the CDR3 is TGTGCCAGCAGCACAACGGGACTAGCGGGGGGGCATGAGCAGTTCTTC.

There are a few counts of this clone. The rearrangement links TRBV28 to TRBJ2-7; D might be TRBD2 (6 bases). V was cut by 6 bases and J by 4 bases, with 22 bases left in between. The CDR3 has 16 amino acids. In germline, CDR1 is MDHEN, CDR2 SYDVKM. This chain's CDR3 is CASSEISSVNGYEQYF. In DNA form, the CDR3 reads TGTGCCAGCAGCGAAATCTCTAGCGTAAACGGGTACGAGCAGTACTTC.

The chain recombines TRBV29-1 with TRBJ1-2, with a possible D match to TRBD1 (5 bases). Trimming stripped 5 bases from V and 4 bases from J, with 17 bases between. Germline values: CDR1 SQVTM, CDR2 ANQGSEA. The CDR3 runs to 14 residues. CDR3 nucleotides: TGCAGCGTTTGTGAAGGAGGGGAAGGCTATGGCTACACCTTC. Protein: CSVCEGGEGYGYTF.